These 17 T cell receptor beta chains were all obtained from the same sample, sequenced in a study of siplizumab effects on memory and regulatory T cells. Sequencing was performed with immunoSEQ multiplex PCR; in TCRdb, only in-frame clones are kept and a portion is missing. The table has 85,000 to 130,000 clones, about 90% seen once. The sample was Tregs sorted from blood. These receptors originate from a human donor in good health.

The rearrangement uses TRBV14 and TRBJ2-1; D tentatively fits TRBD1 or TRBD2 (5 bases each). V lost 1 base, J lost 13 bases, and 26 bases lay in between. Germline V gives CDR1 SGHDN, CDR2 FVKESK. This CDR3 is 17 amino acids long. DNA of the CDR3: TGTGCCAGCAGCCAAGGTATAGGTCGTTCGGGACGTCAAAGTCAGTTCTTC. This encodes CASSQGIGRSGRQSQFF. Full variable domain (remainder filled in from reference TRBV14 and TRBJ2-1): EAGVTQFPSHSVIEKGQTVTLRCDPISGHDNLYWYRRVMGKEIKFLLHFVKESKQDESGMPNNRFLAERTGGTYSTLKVQPAELEDSGVYFCASSQGIGRSGRQSQFFGPGTRLTVL.

V gene TRBV7-9 combines with J gene TRBJ1-2; D perhaps matches TRBD1 (5 bases). CDR1 and CDR2 (germline): SEHNR, FQNEAQ (reference sequence). This CDR3 contains 13 residues. Trimming shortened V by 3 bases and J by 8 bases, and 13 bases separated the two germline ends. As DNA, the CDR3 is TGTGCCAGCAGCTTTGGGGGTTTGCTCGGCTACACCTTC. This translates into CASSFGGLLGYTF.

This chain connects TRBV7-9 to TRBJ2-1; the D is unclear. The CDR3 spans 19 residues. Germline CDR1 and CDR2: SEHNR and FQNEAQ (reference sequence). Trimming left V 3 bases short and J 5 bases short, with 26 bases between. The CDR3 DNA follows: TGTGCCAGCAGCTTCGCCCTTCGAACAGCTTGGCGGCAGGACAATGAGCAGTTCTTC. It yields the protein CASSFALRTAWRQDNEQFF.

The chain employs TRBV5-1 and TRBJ2-1; the D is unclear. The CDR3 is 15 amino acids. V was clipped by 0 bases and J by 8 bases, with 15 bases between them. CDR1 and CDR2 (germline): SGHRS, YFSETQ. For the CDR3, the DNA is TGCGCCAGCAGCTTGGAACCCAGTACGGCCCATGAGCAGTTCTTC. The encoded protein is CASSLEPSTAHEQFF.

The chain combines TRBV21-1 with TRBJ1-1. TRBV21-1 is reported as a pseudogene. The CDR3 spans 13 residues. The CDR3 DNA is TGTGCCAGCAGCGCGGTCATGAACACTGAAGCTTTCTTT. This translates into CASSAVMNTEAFF.

The chain is built from TRBV7-2 and TRBJ1-2; 7 bases fit TRBD1. V dropped 3 bases and J dropped 3; count of bases not matched to a gene: 10. CDR3 length: 16 amino acids. CDR1 SGHTA and CDR2 FQGNSA come from the germline V gene. The CDR3 here is CASSFATGFSDYGYTF. The CDR3 nucleotides are TGTGCCAGCAGCTTCGCGACAGGGTTCAGTGACTATGGCTACACCTTC.

The chain joins TRBV7-3 to TRBJ2-1, with TRBD2 identical over 11 bases. The germline V gene has CDR1 SGHTA and CDR2 FQGTGA. The CDR3 is 16 residues long. The V and J ends lost 4 bases and 7 bases, in that order; junction bases with no gene match: 9. The CDR3 sequence: CASSSSGTSGLNEQFF. CDR3 in DNA: TGTGCCAGCAGCTCATCTGGGACTAGCGGTTTAAATGAGCAGTTCTTC. Based on the CDR3 plus reference TRBV7-3 and TRBJ2-1, the full variable domain is GAGVSQTPSNKVTEKGKYVELRCDPISGHTALYWYRQSLGQGPEFLIYFQGTGAADDSGLPNDRFFAVRPEGSVSTLKIQRTERGDSAVYLCASSSSGTSGLNEQFFGPGTRLTVL.

The rearrangement joins TRBV4-1 to TRBJ2-3, with D perhaps matching TRBD2 (5 bases). The CDR3 totals 16 residues. Germline CDR1 is MGHRA and CDR2 is YSYEKL. Between the trimmed V and J ends, which lost 0 bases and 3 bases, there was a span of 13 bases. This CDR3 reads CASSQDWSGMTDTQYF. The CDR3, as DNA: TGCGCCAGCAGCCAAGACTGGAGCGGAATGACAGATACGCAGTATTTT.

This chain uses TRBV7-5 with TRBJ2-7; the table's TRBD1 call for D was not verified on the DNA. TRBV7-5 is a pseudogene locus. The CDR3 consists of 12 residues. The CDR3 spells CASCRGPREQYF. The DNA of the CDR3 is TGTGCCAGTTGCAGGGGCCCCCGGGAGCAGTACTTC.

This chain connects TRBV7-3 to TRBJ2-1; 8 bases are a match to TRBD1. This CDR3 is 14 amino acids long. V trimming: 5 bases; J trimming: 4 bases; junction bases outside the gene matches: 4. Germline assignment: CDR1 SGHTA and CDR2 FQGTGA. The chain's CDR3 is CASSTTGGYNEQFF. CDR3 DNA sequence: TGTGCCAGCAGCACAACAGGGGGATACAATGAGCAGTTCTTC.

The chain employs TRBV28 and TRBJ2-5; 15 positions agree with TRBD2. The length of the CDR3 is 13 residues. Germline values: CDR1 MDHEN, CDR2 SYDVKM. Trimming cost V 9 bases and J 9 bases; bases outside gene matches: 5. CDR3 loop: CASRTSGGAAQYF. The CDR3 DNA sequence: TGTGCCAGTAGGACTAGCGGGGGGGCCGCCCAGTACTTC.

The CDR3 DNA follows: TGTGCCAGCAGTCCAAGCGGCCTTAGGGGGGAGACCCAGTACTTC. Protein: CASSPSGLRGETQYF. The chain employs TRBV27 and TRBJ2-5; D possibly corresponds to TRBD1 (6 bases). Germline V gene data show CDR1 as MNHEY and CDR2 as SMNVEV (reference sequence). The CDR3 loop spans 15 amino acids. Trimming stripped 5 bases from V and 5 bases from J, with 18 bases between.

This chain uses TRBV9 with TRBJ2-7, with 10 bases identical to TRBD2. V was pared by 3 bases and J by 7 bases, with 10 bases of the junction left unmatched. The CDR3 totals 15 residues. Germline CDR1 is SGDLS and CDR2 is YYNGEE. The CDR3 DNA reads as TGTGCCAGCAGCGCCACGAGCGGGAGGGCCGGAGAGCAGTACTTC. Translating gives CASSATSGRAGEQYF.

This clone has just a few counts. This sequence joins TRBV5-1 and TRBJ1-1; D unresolved. Trimming took off 6 bases at V and 2 bases at J, with 5 bases between the two ends. This CDR3 spans 11 amino acids. Germline loops: CDR1 SGHRS, CDR2 YFSETQ. CDR3 residues: CASKRNTEAFF. The CDR3 bases are TGCGCCAGCAAACGAAACACTGAAGCTTTCTTT. The whole variable domain, filled in from reference TRBV5-1 and TRBJ1-1, reads KAGVTQTPRYLIKTRGQQVTLSCSPISGHRSVSWYQQTPGQGLQFLFEYFSETQRNKGNFPGRFSGRQFSNSRSEMNVSTLELGDSALYLCASKRNTEAFFGQGTRLTVV.

The J gene is TRBJ2-1, the V gene TRBV11-2; D gene ambiguous. The germline CDR1 and CDR2 sequences are SGHAT and FQNNGV. The CDR3 totals 13 residues. V lost 1 base to trimming and J lost 5 bases, with 6 bases between them. Written as DNA, the CDR3 is TGTGCCAGCAGCTTAGGTAGCCACAATGAGCAGTTCTTC. It codes for CASSLGSHNEQFF.

The chain combines TRBV7-9 with TRBJ1-2, with 7 positions matching TRBD1. Germline V gene lookup returns CDR1 SEHNR and CDR2 FQNEAQ (reference sequence). The CDR3 length is 13 residues. Unmatched junction bases numbered 7, after V lost 5 bases and J lost 7 bases. The DNA for the CDR3 is TGTGCCAGCAGCCCAGACAGGGAAAGTGGCTACACCTTC. This codes for CASSPDRESGYTF. Supplemented by reference TRBV7-9 and TRBJ1-2, the full variable domain reads DTGVSQNPRHKITKRGQNVTFRCDPISEHNRLYWYRQTLGQGPEFLTYFQNEAQLEKSRLLSDRFSAERPKGSFSTLEIQRTEQGDSAMYLCASSPDRESGYTFGSGTRLTVV.

The rearrangement uses TRBV29-1 and TRBJ2-1; possible D gene TRBD2, 6 bases. The CDR3 runs to 11 residues. V was shortened by 7 bases and J by 9 bases, with 13 bases between the two germline ends. Germline values: CDR1 SQVTM, CDR2 ANQGSEA. The CDR3 sequence: CSDRRGGEQFF. The CDR3 region has the DNA TGCAGCGATAGAAGGGGAGGTGAGCAGTTCTTC.